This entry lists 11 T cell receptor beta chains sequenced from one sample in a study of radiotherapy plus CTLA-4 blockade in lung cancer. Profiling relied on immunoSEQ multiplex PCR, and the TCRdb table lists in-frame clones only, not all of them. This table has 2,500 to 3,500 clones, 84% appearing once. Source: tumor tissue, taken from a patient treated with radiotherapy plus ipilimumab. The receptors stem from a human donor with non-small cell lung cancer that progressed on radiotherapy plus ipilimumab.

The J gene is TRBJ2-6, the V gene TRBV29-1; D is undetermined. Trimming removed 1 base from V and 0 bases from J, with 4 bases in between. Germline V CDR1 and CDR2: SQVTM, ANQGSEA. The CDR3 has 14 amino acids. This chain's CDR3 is CSVEGGSGANVLTF. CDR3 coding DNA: TGCAGCGTTGAAGGGGGCTCTGGGGCCAACGTCCTGACTTTC.

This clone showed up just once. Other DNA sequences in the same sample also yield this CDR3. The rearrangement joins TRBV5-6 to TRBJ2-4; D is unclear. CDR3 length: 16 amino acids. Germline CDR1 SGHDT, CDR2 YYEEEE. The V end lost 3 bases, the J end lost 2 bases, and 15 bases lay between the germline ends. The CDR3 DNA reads TGTGCCAGCAGCTGGGATCGTTTGGTATCCAAAAACATTCAGTACTTC. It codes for CASSWDRLVSKNIQYF. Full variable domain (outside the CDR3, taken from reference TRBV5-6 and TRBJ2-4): DAGVTQSPTHLIKTRGQQVTLRCSPKSGHDTVSWYQQALGQGPQFIFQYYEEEERQRGNFPDRFSGHQFPNYSSELNVNALLLGDSALYLCASSWDRLVSKNIQYFGAGTRLSVL.

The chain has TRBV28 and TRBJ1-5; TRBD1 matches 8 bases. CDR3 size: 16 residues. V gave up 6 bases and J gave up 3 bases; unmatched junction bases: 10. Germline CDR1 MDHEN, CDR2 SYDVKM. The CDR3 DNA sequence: TGTGCCAGCAGAGGGGTTGACAGGGGCTTCAATCAGCCCCAGCATTTT. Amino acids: CASRGVDRGFNQPQHF.

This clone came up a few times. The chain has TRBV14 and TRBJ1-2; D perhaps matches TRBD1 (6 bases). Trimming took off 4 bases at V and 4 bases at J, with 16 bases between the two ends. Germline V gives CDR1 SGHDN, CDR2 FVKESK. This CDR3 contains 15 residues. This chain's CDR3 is CASSPVTGWSYGYTF. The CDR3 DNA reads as TGTGCCAGCAGCCCAGTCACAGGGTGGTCCTATGGCTACACCTTC.

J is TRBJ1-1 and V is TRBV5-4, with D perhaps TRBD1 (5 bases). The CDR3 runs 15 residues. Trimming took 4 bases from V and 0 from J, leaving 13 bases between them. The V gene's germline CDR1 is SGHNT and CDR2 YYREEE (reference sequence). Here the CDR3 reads CASSPAAGMNTEAFF. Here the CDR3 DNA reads TGTGCCAGCAGCCCAGCCGCAGGGATGAACACTGAAGCTTTCTTT.

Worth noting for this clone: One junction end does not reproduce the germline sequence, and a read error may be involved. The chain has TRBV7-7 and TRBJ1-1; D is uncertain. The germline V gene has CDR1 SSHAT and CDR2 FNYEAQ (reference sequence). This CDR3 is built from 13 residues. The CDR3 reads CASSPLGGGVAFF. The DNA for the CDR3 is TGTGCTAGCAGCCCGTTAGGAGGCGGGGTAGCTTTCTTT.

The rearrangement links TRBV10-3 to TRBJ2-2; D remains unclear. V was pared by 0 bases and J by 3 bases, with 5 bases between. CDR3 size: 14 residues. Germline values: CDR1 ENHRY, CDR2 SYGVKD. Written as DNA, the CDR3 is TGTGCCATCAGTGAGTCCCCCGACACCGGGGAGCTGTTTTTT. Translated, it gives CAISESPDTGELFF.

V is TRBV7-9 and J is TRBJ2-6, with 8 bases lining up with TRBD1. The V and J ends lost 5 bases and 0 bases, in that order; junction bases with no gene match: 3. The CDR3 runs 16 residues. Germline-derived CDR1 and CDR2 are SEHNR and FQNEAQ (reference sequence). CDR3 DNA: TGTGCCAGCAGCCCAACAGGGGGCTCTGGGGCCAACGTCCTGACTTTC. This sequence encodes CASSPTGGSGANVLTF.

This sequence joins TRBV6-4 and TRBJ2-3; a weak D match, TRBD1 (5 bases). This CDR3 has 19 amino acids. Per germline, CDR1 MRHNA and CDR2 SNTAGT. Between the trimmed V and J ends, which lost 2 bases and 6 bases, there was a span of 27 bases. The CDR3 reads CASSDRPYYGHRVSDTQYF. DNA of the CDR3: TGTGCCAGCAGTGACCGACCCTATTACGGACACCGCGTTTCGGATACGCAGTATTTT.

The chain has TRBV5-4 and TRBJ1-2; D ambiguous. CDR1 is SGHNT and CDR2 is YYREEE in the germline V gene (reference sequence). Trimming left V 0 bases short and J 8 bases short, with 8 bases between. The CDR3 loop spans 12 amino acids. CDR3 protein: CASSLAARGYTF. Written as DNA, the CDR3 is TGTGCCAGCAGCTTGGCTGCGAGGGGCTACACCTTC.

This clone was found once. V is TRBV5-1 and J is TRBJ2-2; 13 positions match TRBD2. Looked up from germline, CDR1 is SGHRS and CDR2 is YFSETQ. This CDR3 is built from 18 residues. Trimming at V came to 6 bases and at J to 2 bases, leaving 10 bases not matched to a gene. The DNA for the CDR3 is TGCGCCAGCACCTTAATGACTAGCGGGGGGCCTAACACCGGGGAGCTGTTTTTT. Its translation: CASTLMTSGGPNTGELFF.